Following are 17 T cell receptor beta chains from one sample sequenced in a study of Siglec-9 on CD8 T cells in melanoma. Clones were sequenced by immunoSEQ multiplex PCR, and TCRdb holds only the in-frame ones, with some missing. The sample carries 30,000 or so clones, roughly 78% recorded once. Sequences were obtained from Siglec-9- CD8+ T cells sorted from blood. These receptors were taken from a human donor in good health.

V is TRBV9 and J is TRBJ2-1; maybe TRBD2 (6 bases). V was pared by 4 bases and J by 9 bases, with 23 bases between. CDR3 length: 16 amino acids. The germline CDR1 and CDR2 sequences are SGDLS and YYNGEE. The CDR3 loop reads CASSPPAGRGVGEQFF. The CDR3 DNA reads TGTGCCAGCAGCCCCCCGGCGGGACGAGGGGTCGGTGAGCAGTTCTTC. Filled out from reference TRBV9 and TRBJ2-1, the complete variable domain reads DSGVTQTPKHLITATGQRVTLRCSPRSGDLSVYWYQQSLDQGLQFLIQYYNGEERAKGNILERFSAQQFPDLHSELNLSSLELGDSALYFCASSPPAGRGVGEQFFGPGTRLTVL.

The table lists this clone with a few counts. The gene calls are TRBV19 and TRBJ1-5, with D unclear. Per germline, CDR1 LNHDA and CDR2 SQIVND (reference sequence). The V end was cut by 4 bases, the J end by 3 bases, with 4 bases between. The CDR3 sequence is 12 residues long. The CDR3 nucleotides read TGTGCCAGTAGTAGACCCAATCAGCCCCAGCATTTT. Translating it yields CASSRPNQPQHF.

This chain links TRBV6-5 with TRBJ2-7, with D tentatively TRBD1 or TRBD2 (6 bases each). Germline loops: CDR1 MNHEY, CDR2 SVGAGI. V shed 0 bases and J shed 12 bases, with 21 bases lying between them. This CDR3 has 15 amino acids. The CDR3 nucleotides read TGTGCCAGCAGTTACTCGAGTACACTGGTGGGGGGCGTGTACGTC. It translates to CASSYSSTLVGGVYV.

The chain carries TRBV29-1 and TRBJ2-1, with 13 bases that match TRBD2. CDR3 size: 15 residues. V lost 2 bases, J lost 7 bases, and 5 bases stayed unmatched. Germline V gene sequence: CDR1 SQVTM, CDR2 ANQGSEA. The CDR3 nucleotides are TGCAGCGTTGAATGGGGGACTAGCGGGAAGAATGAGCAGTTCTTC. This sequence encodes CSVEWGTSGKNEQFF.

The chain has TRBV7-2 and TRBJ2-2; maybe TRBD1 (6 bases). The CDR3 is 12 amino acids. Trimming left V 5 bases short and J 6 bases short, with 7 bases between. CDR1 SGHTA and CDR2 FQGNSA come from the germline V gene. In DNA form, the CDR3 reads TGTGCCAGCAGCGGACAGTCCGGGGAGCTGTTTTTT. As protein: CASSGQSGELFF.

J is TRBJ2-3 and V is TRBV7-9; 13 bases fit TRBD2. The junction had 2 bases not matched to a gene; V was cut back by 2 bases and J by 0 bases. The CDR3 extends over 17 amino acids. Germline CDR1 reads SEHNR; CDR2 reads FQNEAQ (reference sequence). In DNA, the CDR3 is TGTGCCAGCAGCTTAACTAGCGGGGGGGCCAGCACAGATACGCAGTATTTT. This sequence encodes CASSLTSGGASTDTQYF.

In DNA form, the CDR3 reads TGCGCCAGCAGTGAGTTTATAGCCAAAAACATTCAGTACTTC. Amino acid sequence: CASSEFIAKNIQYF. The V call is TRBV10-2, the J call TRBJ2-4; D is ambiguous. Germline assignment: CDR1 WSHSY and CDR2 SAAADI. The CDR3 has 14 residues. V shed 1 base and J shed 0 bases, with 4 bases lying between them.

V gene TRBV6-5 combines with J gene TRBJ2-7; D perhaps matches TRBD1 (5 bases). Germline V gene data show CDR1 as MNHEY and CDR2 as SVGAGI. The germline V and J ends were trimmed by 2 bases and 3 bases, with 14 bases remaining between them. The CDR3 loop spans 15 amino acids. CDR3 amino acids: CASSYTPTANYEQYF. For the CDR3, the DNA is TGTGCCAGCAGTTACACCCCGACAGCCAACTACGAGCAGTACTTC.

V is TRBV28 and J is TRBJ2-5, with D hard to call. V lost 3 bases to trimming and J lost 4 bases, with 9 bases between them. The CDR3 length is 13 residues. Germline V gene lookup returns CDR1 MDHEN and CDR2 SYDVKM. CDR3 sequence (DNA): TGTGCCAGCAGTTTGCGCGAATCAGAGACCCAGTACTTC. As protein: CASSLRESETQYF.

The chain recombines TRBV2 with TRBJ1-4; D not certain. The CDR3 length is 12 residues. The germline CDR1 and CDR2 sequences are SNHLY and FYNNEI. Trimming pared 11 bases from V and 3 bases from J, leaving 10 bases between. CDR3 region: CAFGKANEKLFF. CDR3 nucleotide sequence: TGTGCCTTCGGCAAGGCTAATGAAAAACTGTTTTTT.

The CDR3 sequence: CASSGATSGTTHRNEQFF. CDR3 nucleotide sequence: TGTGCCAGCAGTGGAGCGACTAGCGGGACAACGCACCGCAATGAGCAGTTCTTC. The J gene is TRBJ2-1, the V gene TRBV6-1; 11 bases line up with TRBD2. The germline V gene has CDR1 MNHNS and CDR2 SASEGT. V lost 4 bases and J lost 6; bases outside the gene matches: 14. The CDR3 has 18 residues.

The rearrangement joins TRBV27 to TRBJ1-2, with a weak D call TRBD1 (5 bases). With 6 bases removed from V and 3 bases from J, the gap between germline ends came to 11 bases. Germline V CDR1 and CDR2: MNHEY, SMNVEV (reference sequence). The CDR3 length is 13 residues. CDR3 loop: CASRFGGDYGYTF. Written as DNA, the CDR3 is TGTGCCAGCAGATTCGGGGGGGACTATGGCTACACCTTC.

The gene calls are TRBV9 and TRBJ2-1; maybe TRBD1 (5 bases). Germline CDR1 SGDLS, CDR2 YYNGEE. Deletions cut 0 bases from V and 4 bases from J, with 20 bases between. This CDR3 contains 18 residues. This chain's CDR3 is CASSVGFEETDMYNEQFF. CDR3 in DNA: TGTGCCAGCAGCGTAGGATTCGAGGAGACAGATATGTACAATGAGCAGTTCTTC.

J is TRBJ1-1 and V is TRBV27; 7 bases are shared with TRBD1. The CDR3 spans 18 residues. CDR1 is MNHEY, CDR2 SMNVEV, per germline (reference sequence). The trim removed 1 base at V and 6 bases at J, leaving 17 bases unmatched. This chain's CDR3 is CASSLYPPTGRGPAEAFF. The CDR3 DNA sequence: TGTGCCAGCAGTTTATATCCCCCTACGGGGAGGGGGCCCGCTGAAGCTTTCTTT.

This rearrangement joins TRBV5-1 to TRBJ1-2; D remains ambiguous. Germline lookup yields CDR1 SGHRS and CDR2 YFSETQ. V lost 3 bases and J 3 bases, leaving 9 bases between the germline ends. The CDR3 totals 13 residues. CDR3 loop: CASSSKADYGYTF. The DNA of the CDR3 is TGCGCCAGCAGCTCAAAAGCGGACTATGGCTACACCTTC.

V usage is TRBV11-3 and J usage is TRBJ2-2, with 13 bases matching TRBD2. J lost 4 bases, V lost 4 bases, and 9 bases had no gene match. The CDR3 sequence is 18 residues long. Germline lookup yields CDR1 SGHNT and CDR2 YENEEA. CDR3 nucleotide sequence: TGTGCCAGCAGCTCCTGGACTAGCGGGGGCTTGCCCACCGGGGAGCTGTTTTTT. This gives the protein CASSSWTSGGLPTGELFF.

The chain combines TRBV6-5 with TRBJ2-6, with D tentatively TRBD1 or TRBD2 (6 bases each). V was clipped by 8 bases and J by 3 bases, with 14 bases between them. The CDR3 is 15 residues long. Germline CDR1 MNHEY, CDR2 SVGAGI. CDR3 nucleotides: TGTGCCAGCGGTTCGGGGGCTGGTGGGGCCAACGTCCTGACTTTC. The encoded protein is CASGSGAGGANVLTF.